The 4 T cell receptor beta chains presented below share a single source sample, sequenced in a study of T-cell reconstitution after alpha-beta-depleted transplantation in children. Unique molecular identifiers featured in how the TCRbeta library was prepared. MiXCR was run by TCRdb on the PCR reads, yielding one entry per CDR3 protein. The repertoire includes over 45,000 distinct CDR3 sequences, about 40% of them detected once, and roughly 98% sits in the top ten. Sample: PBMCs, mostly from graft donor cells, taken 360 days after TCRalphabeta/CD19-depleted stem cell transplant. These receptor sequences come from a male patient younger than 18 who had a stem cell transplant for acute lymphoblastic leukemia, so the T cells may come from the graft donor.

The V call is TRBV10-3, the J call TRBJ1-4; D gene uncertain. The V end was cut by 2 bases, the J end by 4 bases, with 11 bases between. This CDR3 region has 15 residues. Germline CDR1 ENHRY, CDR2 SYGVKD. The CDR3 DNA reads TGTGCCATCAGTGAGGGCCTAATGGGTAATGAAAAACTGTTTTTT. Translating gives CAISEGLMGNEKLFF.

The chain uses TRBV11-1 and TRBJ1-4; D is ambiguous. Germline V lookup: CDR1 SGHAT, CDR2 FQDESV (reference sequence). Trimming cost V 5 bases and J 6 bases, with 19 bases left between them. This CDR3 has 16 amino acids. The CDR3 DNA follows: TGTGCCAGCAGCCCAAGTTTGAGTTCCTGGGATGAAAAACTGTTTTTT. It encodes CASSPSLSSWDEKLFF.

V and J are TRBV4-3 and TRBJ2-2; 14 bases match TRBD2. The CDR3 is 17 residues long. CDR1 and CDR2 from the germline V gene are LGHNA and YSLEER. The V gene end was trimmed by 3 bases and the J gene end by 4 bases; junction bases not matched to a gene: 4. The CDR3 loop reads CASSQTSGGAGTGELFF. CDR3 in DNA: TGCGCCAGCAGCCAGACTAGCGGGGGGGCCGGCACCGGGGAGCTGTTTTTT.

Note on this clonotype: This may arise from a read error, as a much more abundant clone is one base away. The V and J genes are TRBV27 and TRBJ2-7; no firm D call. Germline values: CDR1 MNHEY, CDR2 SMNVEV (reference sequence). Trimming took 5 bases from V and 2 from J, leaving 4 bases between them. CDR3 length equals 11 residues. The CDR3 region has the DNA TGTGCCAGCAGTCATACCTACGAGCAGTACTTC. Protein: CASSHTYEQYF.